This T cell receptor beta chain was recorded in a study of blood T cell repertoires in COVID-19. Study-wide background: COVID-19 samples, acute and convalescent, were from the United States, Italy and Spain. The cDNA or gDNA used as material had been derived from T cells, B-cell-depleted T cells, or PBMCs.

The V gene's germline CDR1 is MNHNY and CDR2 SVGAGI (reference sequence). V gave up 10 bases and J gave up 3 bases, with 12 bases separating them. This CDR3 comprises 12 residues. Original processing methods: Cell counts per sample came from amplifying reference gene primers. Assay: immunoSEQ multiplex PCR; the TCRdb copy retains only in-frame clones and omits some. V and J calls and clone size are given by that table; D and trimming were obtained from the DNA. This sample has over 300,000 clones, with roughly 86% found just once. The rearrangement joins TRBV6-6 to TRBJ1-1; no definite D call. The receptor comes from a woman aged 45-65 years with acute or convalescent COVID-19. Material: peripheral blood. Here the CDR3 reads CATQARHTEAFF. The CDR3 bases are TGTGCCACCCAGGCCAGGCACACTGAAGCTTTCTTT.